What follows are 31 T cell receptor beta chains derived from one specimen sequenced in a study of OX40 agonist ivuxolimab in advanced cancers. Clones were sequenced by immunoSEQ multiplex PCR, and TCRdb holds only the in-frame ones, with some missing. The data show 77,000 or so clones, less than 95% seen once. The starting material was CD4+ or CD8+ T cells sorted from blood, obtained in a trial of the OX40 agonist ivuxolimab. The receptors originated from an adult with an advanced solid tumor such as melanoma, head and neck, liver or kidney cancer.

The chain recombines TRBV6-5 with TRBJ1-2; D gene ambiguous. The V end lost 0 bases, the J end lost 8 bases, and 16 bases lay between the germline ends. The CDR3 totals 15 residues. Germline CDR1 MNHEY, CDR2 SVGAGI. The chain's CDR3 is CASSYSRYRGGGYTF. CDR3 nucleotides: TGTGCCAGCAGTTACTCGAGATATCGCGGTGGGGGCTACACCTTC.

The gene calls are TRBV11-3 and TRBJ2-2; D gene unclear. This CDR3 has 15 amino acids. Deletions cut 0 bases from V and 6 bases from J, with 11 bases between. In germline, CDR1 is SGHNT, CDR2 YENEEA. CDR3: CASSLDGAFAGELFF. The CDR3 DNA reads TGTGCCAGCAGCTTAGACGGCGCGTTCGCCGGGGAGCTGTTTTTT.

This clone came up once. The chain uses TRBV10-3 and TRBJ2-3; no clear D gene. The V and J ends lost 2 bases and 2 bases respectively, with 8 bases between them. This CDR3 has 14 amino acids. Germline values: CDR1 ENHRY, CDR2 SYGVKD. In nucleotides, the CDR3 is TGTGCCATCAGTGAGATGGCAGACACAGATACGCAGTATTTT. This encodes CAISEMADTDTQYF.

The chain has TRBV4-3 and TRBJ2-3, with D unresolved. The ends were cut back, 1 base at V and 0 bases at J, with 11 bases in the middle. CDR3 length: 16 amino acids. Germline values: CDR1 LGHNA, CDR2 YSLEER. CDR3 loop: CASSQGSTPSTDTQYF. As DNA, the CDR3 is TGCGCCAGCAGCCAAGGCTCAACCCCTAGCACAGATACGCAGTATTTT.

V usage is TRBV7-2 and J usage is TRBJ2-7; D could derive from TRBD1 or TRBD2 (6 bases each). The V end lost 5 bases, the J end lost 0 bases, and 14 bases lay between the germline ends. This CDR3 is 15 amino acids long. Germline V gives CDR1 SGHTA, CDR2 FQGNSA. In nucleotides, the CDR3 is TGTGCCAGCAGCCTCGGGGGCGCGAGCTCCTACGAGCAGTACTTC. It translates to CASSLGGASSYEQYF.

This sequence joins TRBV4-1 and TRBJ2-2, with a possible D match to TRBD1 (6 bases). V shed 3 bases and J shed 4 bases, with 18 bases lying between them. CDR1 is MGHRA, CDR2 YSYEKL, per germline. CDR3 length equals 17 residues. CDR3: CASSHTEGVPTTGELFF. The CDR3 region has the DNA TGCGCCAGCAGCCACACCGAGGGGGTTCCCACCACCGGGGAGCTGTTTTTT.

As concerns this clone: Other DNA variants within this sample encode the same CDR3. The J gene is TRBJ2-7, the V gene TRBV2; possibly TRBD2 for D (6 bases). Trimming left V 6 bases short and J 3 bases short, with 6 bases between. This CDR3 is built from 11 residues. Per the germline V gene, CDR1 is SNHLY and CDR2 is FYNNEI. CDR3 loop: CASRGGYEQYF. The CDR3 nucleotides read TGTGCCAGCAGGGGGGGCTACGAGCAGTACTTC.

This chain uses TRBV20-1 with TRBJ2-1; D gene uncertain. Germline CDR1 is DFQATT and CDR2 is SNEGSKA (reference sequence). Trimming left V 5 bases short and J 5 bases short, with 7 bases between. CDR3 length equals 11 residues. The CDR3 sequence: CSAWVNNEQFF. The CDR3 nucleotides are TGCAGTGCTTGGGTAAACAATGAGCAGTTCTTC.

The chain has TRBV15 and TRBJ2-7; D possibly corresponds to TRBD2 (5 bases). Germline values: CDR1 LNHNV, CDR2 YYDKDF (reference sequence). V was clipped by 4 bases and J by 3 bases, with 16 bases between them. The length of the CDR3 is 15 residues. For the CDR3, the DNA is TGTGCCACCAGCAAAGTCGGGGTGGGTAACTACGAGCAGTACTTC. It encodes CATSKVGVGNYEQYF.

The rearrangement links TRBV5-1 to TRBJ2-2, with D possibly matching TRBD1 (5 bases). The CDR3 length is 16 residues. Looked up from germline, CDR1 is SGHRS and CDR2 is YFSETQ. The V end lost 1 base, the J end lost 2 bases, and 12 bases lay between the germline ends. The CDR3 region is CASSLRQGGNTGELFF. The DNA of the CDR3 is TGCGCCAGCAGCTTGAGGCAGGGCGGCAACACCGGGGAGCTGTTTTTT.

The chain carries TRBV7-2 and TRBJ2-7; a possible D gene is TRBD1 (5 bases). The CDR3 is 13 amino acids. Germline-derived CDR1 and CDR2 are SGHTA and FQGNSA. The V gene lost 3 bases and the J gene lost 6 bases, with 12 bases spanning the gap. CDR3 nucleotides: TGTGCCAGCAGCTTTAGCTTAGGGGCCGAGCAGTACTTC. It codes for CASSFSLGAEQYF.

The V call is TRBV6-1, the J call TRBJ2-5, with a possible D match to TRBD2 (6 bases). Per germline, CDR1 MNHNS and CDR2 SASEGT. The CDR3 contains 14 residues. Trimming removed 4 bases at V and 1 base at J, with 10 bases between. For the CDR3, the DNA is TGTGCCAGCAGTGTGGGAGCGGGCCAAGAGACCCAGTACTTC. It codes for CASSVGAGQETQYF.

The sample holds one count of this clone. The chain is built from TRBV28 and TRBJ1-1; TRBD1 aligns across 10 bases. Germline V CDR1 and CDR2: MDHEN, SYDVKM. V trimming: 6 bases; J trimming: 2 bases; junction bases outside the gene matches: 6. The CDR3 contains 15 residues. CDR3 nucleotide sequence: TGTGCCAGCAGGCAACGGGACAGGGGTAACACTGAAGCTTTCTTT. Protein: CASRQRDRGNTEAFF.

J is TRBJ1-2 and V is TRBV19; the D gene is possibly TRBD1 (5 bases). This CDR3 spans 15 amino acids. Looked up from germline, CDR1 is LNHDA and CDR2 is SQIVND (reference sequence). With 7 bases removed from V and 0 bases from J, the gap between germline ends came to 15 bases. The CDR3 coding sequence is TGTGCCAGTACAACTGATGGGGGAGCTAACTATGGCTACACCTTC. Translation gives CASTTDGGANYGYTF.

The gene calls are TRBV5-8 and TRBJ2-6, with D unclear. Germline CDR1 SGHTS, CDR2 YDEGEE. The CDR3 covers 16 residues. Trimming stripped 0 bases from V and 0 bases from J, with 7 bases between. CDR3 in amino acids: CASSLAGHSGANVLTF. The CDR3 nucleotides read TGTGCCAGCAGCTTGGCGGGCCACTCTGGGGCCAACGTCCTGACTTTC.

The rearrangement uses TRBV11-3 and TRBJ2-3, with D possibly TRBD1 on 7 matching bases. V was trimmed by 3 bases and J by 0 bases, leaving 19 bases between them. Germline CDR1 is SGHNT and CDR2 is YENEEA. The CDR3 has 18 residues. This CDR3 reads CASSFGVEGATSTDTQYF. Here the CDR3 DNA reads TGTGCCAGCAGCTTTGGGGTGGAGGGGGCGACTAGCACAGATACGCAGTATTTT.

This chain uses TRBV6-5 with TRBJ1-5, with 8 bases lining up with TRBD1. Trimming took 8 bases from V and 5 from J; bases not matched to a gene: 5. Germline assignment: CDR1 MNHEY and CDR2 SVGAGI. The CDR3 spans 13 residues. The CDR3 loop reads CASEGQVYQPQHF. The CDR3 DNA is TGTGCCAGCGAGGGACAGGTATATCAGCCCCAGCATTTT.

This rearrangement joins TRBV27 to TRBJ1-6; D is unclear. The CDR3 totals 14 residues. V shed 1 base and J shed 7 bases, with 8 bases lying between them. Germline CDR1 and CDR2: MNHEY and SMNVEV (reference sequence). The CDR3 region is CASSLLRTNSPLHF. In DNA, the CDR3 is TGTGCCAGCAGTTTATTGCGGACGAATTCACCCCTCCACTTT.

The sample holds a few counts of this clone. V and J are TRBV10-3 and TRBJ1-1; tentatively, D is TRBD1 (6 bases). The CDR3 covers 14 residues. Trimming shortened V by 7 bases and J by 0 bases, and 12 bases separated the two germline ends. Germline CDR1 ENHRY, CDR2 SYGVKD. CDR3 region: CAIKPDSMNTEAFF. The CDR3 nucleotides are TGTGCCATCAAACCGGACAGTATGAACACTGAAGCTTTCTTT.

The V and J genes are TRBV6-5 and TRBJ1-2; D unclear. CDR1 is MNHEY and CDR2 is SVGAGI in the germline V gene. CDR3 length: 15 residues. V shed 0 bases and J shed 4 bases, with 12 bases lying between them. The CDR3 is CASSYSTGGSYGYTF. The CDR3 nucleotides read TGTGCCAGCAGTTACTCGACGGGAGGGAGCTATGGCTACACCTTC.

The chain employs TRBV10-1 and TRBJ2-3, with TRBD2 identical over 12 bases. This CDR3 spans 16 amino acids. V shed 4 bases, J shed 2 bases, and the junction held 4 bases outside the gene matches. Looked up from germline, CDR1 is WNHNN and CDR2 is SYGVQD (reference sequence). CDR3 nucleotides: TGCGCCAGCAGTGCCCGACTAGCGGGGGACACAGATACGCAGTATTTT. Translating gives CASSARLAGDTDTQYF.

The rearrangement uses TRBV2 and TRBJ1-2; TRBD1 agrees at 7 bases. The CDR3 runs 15 residues. The junction had 14 bases not matched to a gene; V was cut back by 7 bases and J by 6 bases. Per the germline V gene, CDR1 is SNHLY and CDR2 is FYNNEI. CDR3 DNA: TGTGCCAGCACGCGGACAGGATTACCCAACGATGGCTACACCTTC. It codes for CASTRTGLPNDGYTF.

The chain joins TRBV5-1 to TRBJ1-6; D remains ambiguous. The CDR3 spans 14 residues. Germline V gives CDR1 SGHRS, CDR2 YFSETQ. V was pared by 0 bases and J by 7 bases, with 8 bases between. The CDR3 coding sequence is TGCGCCAGCAGCTTGGCCGCCCGCAATTCACCCCTCCACTTT. Amino acid sequence: CASSLAARNSPLHF. Filled out from reference TRBV5-1 and TRBJ1-6, the complete variable domain reads KAGVTQTPRYLIKTRGQQVTLSCSPISGHRSVSWYQQTPGQGLQFLFEYFSETQRNKGNFPGRFSGRQFSNSRSEMNVSTLELGDSALYLCASSLAARNSPLHFGNGTRLTVT.

The CDR3 coding sequence is TGTGCCAGCAGTGACCCTATCGGCGGGGGGAGGGAGACCCAGTACTTC. Amino acid sequence: CASSDPIGGGRETQYF. This chain uses TRBV2 with TRBJ2-5; 8 bases match TRBD2. The CDR3 has 16 residues. V was clipped by 3 bases and J by 5 bases; unmatched bases: 11. CDR1 SNHLY and CDR2 FYNNEI come from the germline V gene. Filled out from reference TRBV2 and TRBJ2-5, the complete variable domain reads EPEVTQTPSHQVTQMGQEVILRCVPISNHLYFYWYRQILGQKVEFLVSFYNNEISEKSEIFDDQFSVERPDGSNFTLKIRSTKLEDSAMYFCASSDPIGGGRETQYFGPGTRLLVL.

As for this clone: A read error may account for a junction end that differs from germline. This chain uses TRBV7-9 with TRBJ1-3, with D possibly TRBD1 on 5 matching bases. Germline CDR1 reads SEHNR; CDR2 reads FQNEAQ (reference sequence). The CDR3 sequence is 13 residues long. The CDR3 reads CASSLEGAGRLHF. CDR3 bases: TGTGCCAGCAGCTTAGAAGGGGCAGGACGGTTGCATTTT.

The CDR3 region is CASSPGTALLEQFF. For the CDR3, the DNA is TGCGCCAGCAGCCCCGGGACGGCACTACTCGAGCAGTTCTTC. The rearrangement joins TRBV5-1 to TRBJ2-1; D may be TRBD1 or TRBD2 (5 bases each). The germline V and J ends were trimmed by 4 bases and 10 bases, with 18 bases remaining between them. The CDR3 extends over 14 amino acids. CDR1 and CDR2 (germline): SGHRS, YFSETQ.

The chain recombines TRBV6-5 with TRBJ2-3; 7 bases align to TRBD1. Germline-derived CDR1 and CDR2 are MNHEY and SVGAGI. The CDR3 runs 14 residues. With V trimmed by 5 bases and J by 2 bases, 4 bases remained unmatched. Here the CDR3 reads CASSRTGLTDTQYF. The CDR3 DNA reads as TGTGCCAGCAGTAGGACAGGACTCACAGATACGCAGTATTTT.

The V call is TRBV5-1, the J call TRBJ2-3; the D is unclear. V was cut by 4 bases and J by 5 bases, with 8 bases left in between. Per the germline V gene, CDR1 is SGHRS and CDR2 is YFSETQ. This CDR3 contains 12 residues. The CDR3 bases are TGCGCCAGCAGCCCCCCCGGAGATACGCAGTATTTT. It translates to CASSPPGDTQYF. The full variable domain, completed using reference TRBV5-1 and TRBJ2-3, is KAGVTQTPRYLIKTRGQQVTLSCSPISGHRSVSWYQQTPGQGLQFLFEYFSETQRNKGNFPGRFSGRQFSNSRSEMNVSTLELGDSALYLCASSPPGDTQYFGPGTRLTVL.

This chain connects TRBV11-3 to TRBJ2-5; D might be TRBD1 (5 bases). The end of the DNA is better explained by TRBJ2-7, so the J call may be wrong. This CDR3 has 15 amino acids. The germline gives CDR1 SGHNT, CDR2 YENEEA. As DNA, the CDR3 is TGTGCCAGCAGCTTAAGGGGCAGGAATGCCTACGAGCAGTACTTC. This sequence encodes CASSLRGRNAYEQYF.

The rearrangement uses TRBV19 and TRBJ2-5, with TRBD2 matching 9 bases. J was trimmed by 1 base and V by 10 bases; bases with no gene match: 10. Germline V gene data show CDR1 as LNHDA and CDR2 as SQIVND (reference sequence). The length of the CDR3 is 15 residues. The CDR3 reads CATTQAGGIQETQYF. In nucleotides, the CDR3 is TGTGCCACCACCCAAGCGGGGGGAATCCAAGAGACCCAGTACTTC.

The V and J genes are TRBV11-2 and TRBJ2-1; D not resolved. This CDR3 spans 15 amino acids. The V and J ends lost 2 bases and 4 bases respectively, with 12 bases between them. Germline CDR1 is SGHAT and CDR2 is FQNNGV. DNA of the CDR3: TGTGCCAGCAGCTTAAGCCCTCAAACGTACAATGAGCAGTTCTTC. Translation gives CASSLSPQTYNEQFF.